This T cell receptor beta chain stems from a study of blood T cell repertoires in COVID-19. Study-level background: Samples came from the United States, Italy and Spain, spanning acute and convalescent COVID-19. Sources were T cells, B-cell-depleted T cells, or PBMCs; the material itself was cDNA or gDNA.

Authors' data handling: By means of reference gene primer amplification, nucleated cell counts were estimated. Method: immunoSEQ multiplex PCR; TCRdb's copy keeps in-frame clones and lacks some. V, J and clone size derive from that table, while D and trimming were established from the DNA sequence. The profile shows 200,000 or so clones, about 82% of them singletons. The CDR3 length is 16 residues. Trimming removed 4 bases from V and 7 bases from J; junction bases left unmatched: 13. Per germline, CDR1 SGHKS and CDR2 YYEKEE (reference sequence). The chain is built from TRBV5-5 and TRBJ2-1; 8 positions agree with TRBD2. The clonotype was recovered from a woman aged 80 or over with acute or convalescent COVID-19. The sample consisted of peripheral blood. The chain's CDR3 is CASSPFSTGGPNEQFF. The CDR3 nucleotides read TGTGCCAGCAGCCCCTTCAGTACGGGGGGGCCGAATGAGCAGTTCTTC.